What follows is one T cell receptor beta chain and its context. The naive CD8 subset, CD45RO-negative cells positively selected for CCR7, excluded terminally differentiated effector memory CD45RA+ cells. Sorted subsets were amplified in replicate PCRs using around 0.2 ug DNA, 32,000 or so T cell genomes. Measured with immunoSEQ multiplex PCR; TCRdb has only the in-frame clones, and not every one. The profile shows about 590,000 clones, over 95% of them singletons. Between the trimmed V and J ends, which lost 2 bases and 5 bases, there was a span of 18 bases. Germline values: CDR1 MGHRA, CDR2 YSYEKL. The CDR3 is made up of 16 amino acids. This sample was included in a study of shared clonotypes between healthy human individuals.

Sequencing was done on a sample of naive CD8+ T cells sorted from blood. The receptor was derived from a woman under 40 in good health. This chain connects TRBV4-1 to TRBJ1-1; a possible D gene is TRBD1 (6 bases). The CDR3 nucleotides read TGCGCCAGCAGCCAACCCAAGGGAGGCAGGGGAACTGAAGCTTTCTTT. It encodes CASSQPKGGRGTEAFF.